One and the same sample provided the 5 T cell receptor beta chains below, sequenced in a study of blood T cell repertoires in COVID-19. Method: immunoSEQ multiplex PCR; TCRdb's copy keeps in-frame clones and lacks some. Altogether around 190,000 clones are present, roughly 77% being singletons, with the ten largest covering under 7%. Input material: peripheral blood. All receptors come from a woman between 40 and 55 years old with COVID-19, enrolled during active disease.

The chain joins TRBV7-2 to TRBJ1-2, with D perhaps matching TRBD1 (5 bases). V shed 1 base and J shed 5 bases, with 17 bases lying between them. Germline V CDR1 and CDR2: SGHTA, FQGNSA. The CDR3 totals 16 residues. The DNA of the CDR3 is TGTGCCAGCAGCTTAGGTTCCTCCAGGGTTAATTATGGCTACACCTTC. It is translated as CASSLGSSRVNYGYTF.

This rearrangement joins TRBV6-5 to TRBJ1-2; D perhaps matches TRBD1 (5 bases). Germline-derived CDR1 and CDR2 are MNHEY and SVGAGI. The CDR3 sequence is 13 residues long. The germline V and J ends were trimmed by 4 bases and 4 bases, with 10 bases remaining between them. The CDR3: CASSLTVFYGYTF. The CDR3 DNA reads TGTGCCAGCAGTTTGACAGTCTTCTATGGCTACACCTTC.

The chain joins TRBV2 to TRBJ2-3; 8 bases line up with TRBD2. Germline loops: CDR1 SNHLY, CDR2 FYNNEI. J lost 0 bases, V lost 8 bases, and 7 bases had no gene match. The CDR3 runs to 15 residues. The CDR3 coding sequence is TGTGCCAGCCGGGAGGGATTTCGAAGCACAGATACGCAGTATTTT. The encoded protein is CASREGFRSTDTQYF.

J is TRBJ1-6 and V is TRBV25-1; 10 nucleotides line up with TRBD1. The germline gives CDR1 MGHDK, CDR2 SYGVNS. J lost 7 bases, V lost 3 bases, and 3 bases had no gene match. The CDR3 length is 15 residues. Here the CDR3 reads CASSDTGQGNSPLHF. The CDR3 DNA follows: TGTGCCAGCAGTGATACGGGACAGGGGAATTCACCCCTCCACTTT.

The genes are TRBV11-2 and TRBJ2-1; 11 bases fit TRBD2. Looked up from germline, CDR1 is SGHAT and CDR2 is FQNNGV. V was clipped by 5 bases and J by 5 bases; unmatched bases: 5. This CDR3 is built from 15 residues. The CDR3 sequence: CASSPRLAGNNEQFF. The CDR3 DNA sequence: TGTGCCAGCAGCCCCCGACTAGCGGGGAACAATGAGCAGTTCTTC.